The 32 T cell receptor beta chains listed next were all sequenced from one sample in a study of OX40 agonist ivuxolimab in advanced cancers. The repertoire was sequenced with immunoSEQ multiplex PCR; TCRdb's copy has only in-frame clones and lacks some. The sample gives 30,000 to 35,000 clones, roughly 87% of which show up once; more than 30% is in the top ten. Sequences were derived from CD4+ or CD8+ T cells sorted from blood, sampled in a trial of the OX40 agonist ivuxolimab. These receptors were obtained from an adult with an advanced solid tumor such as melanoma, head and neck, liver or kidney cancer.

The chain carries TRBV11-2 and TRBJ2-7, with D unclear. V was shortened by 8 bases and J by 0 bases, with 11 bases between the two germline ends. The CDR3 contains 13 residues. Per germline, CDR1 SGHAT and CDR2 FQNNGV. The CDR3 reads CASLPRSSYEQYF. In nucleotides, the CDR3 is TGTGCCAGCCTCCCGAGGAGCTCCTACGAGCAGTACTTC.

The genes are TRBV7-9 and TRBJ1-1, with D unresolved. Germline CDR1 and CDR2: SEHNR and FQNEAQ (reference sequence). The CDR3 has 16 residues. The V gene lost 4 bases and the J gene lost 1 base, with 16 bases spanning the gap. The CDR3 DNA sequence: TGTGCCAGCAGCTACAGCGTCGGCTTTAAGAACACTGAAGCTTTCTTT. Protein product: CASSYSVGFKNTEAFF.

The chain employs TRBV14 and TRBJ2-3; D is possibly TRBD2 (6 bases). The germline V and J ends were trimmed by 1 base and 1 base, with 9 bases remaining between them. Germline loops: CDR1 SGHDN, CDR2 FVKESK. The CDR3 spans 15 residues. The CDR3, as DNA: TGTGCCAGCAGCCAAGGGGTAGCGGGCACAGATACGCAGTATTTT. This sequence encodes CASSQGVAGTDTQYF.

The V gene is TRBV19, the J gene TRBJ2-3; D is perhaps TRBD1 (6 bases). This CDR3 is built from 16 residues. Germline assignment: CDR1 LNHDA and CDR2 SQIVND (reference sequence). Trimming removed 1 base at V and 0 bases at J, with 11 bases between. This CDR3 reads CASSIGGHQSTDTQYF. CDR3 bases: TGTGCCAGTAGTATAGGGGGACACCAAAGCACAGATACGCAGTATTTT.

The chain carries TRBV7-2 and TRBJ2-3; tentatively, D is TRBD1 or TRBD2 (6 bases each). In germline, CDR1 is SGHTA, CDR2 FQGNSA. The V gene lost 1 base and the J gene lost 1 base, with 15 bases spanning the gap. The CDR3 runs 17 residues. DNA for the CDR3: TGTGCCAGCAGCTTAGAGTTGGCGGGACAAGGCACAGATACGCAGTATTTT. This gives the protein CASSLELAGQGTDTQYF.

This clone was detected a few times. This rearrangement joins TRBV6-4 to TRBJ2-6, with TRBD2 as a possible D gene (7 bases). Germline V gene lookup returns CDR1 MRHNA and CDR2 SNTAGT. V was cut by 11 bases and J by 0 bases, with 20 bases left in between. CDR3 length: 17 amino acids. For the CDR3, the DNA is TGTGCCGGCCTAGGGGGGGAATCTCTCTCTGGGGCCAACGTCCTGACTTTC. It is translated as CAGLGGESLSGANVLTF.

This clone appeared once. The rearrangement joins TRBV4-2 to TRBJ2-3; 7 bases align to TRBD2. Germline lookup yields CDR1 LGHNA and CDR2 YNFKEQ. CDR3 length: 16 amino acids. The J segment lost 0 bases and the V segment lost 1 base, leaving 4 bases of the junction unmatched. The CDR3 DNA is TGTGCCAGCAGCCAAGGGCTAGCGGCTAGCACAGATACGCAGTATTTT. This translates into CASSQGLAASTDTQYF.

The chain carries TRBV6-6 and TRBJ2-3; D is perhaps TRBD2 (6 bases). The CDR3 has 15 amino acids. Trimming took off 7 bases at V and 2 bases at J, with 16 bases between the two ends. Germline V gene sequence: CDR1 MNHNY, CDR2 SVGAGI (reference sequence). The CDR3 reads CASTPQGLNTDTQYF. The CDR3 nucleotides read TGTGCCAGCACACCCCAGGGACTGAACACAGATACGCAGTATTTT.

The chain combines TRBV29-1 with TRBJ2-4; D might be TRBD1 (6 bases). Germline CDR1 reads SQVTM; CDR2 reads ANQGSEA. Trimming removed 5 bases from V and 5 bases from J, with 10 bases in between. The CDR3 has 12 residues. The CDR3 protein is CSVQGWENIQYF. DNA of the CDR3: TGCAGCGTTCAGGGGTGGGAAAACATTCAGTACTTC. Full variable domain (outside the CDR3, taken from reference TRBV29-1 and TRBJ2-4): SAVISQKPSRDICQRGTSLTIQCQVDSQVTMMFWYRQQPGQSLTLIATANQGSEATYESGFVIDKFPISRPNLTFSTLTVSNMSPEDSSIYLCSVQGWENIQYFGAGTRLSVL.

The chain uses TRBV7-9 and TRBJ1-5; weak D call: TRBD1 (6 bases). The V and J ends lost 8 bases and 12 bases respectively, with 14 bases between them. The CDR3 covers 11 residues. CDR1 and CDR2 (germline): SEHNR, FQNEAQ (reference sequence). The CDR3 region is CASADQGHQHF. CDR3 sequence (DNA): TGTGCCAGCGCAGACCAGGGGCACCAGCATTTT. Using reference TRBV7-9 and TRBJ1-5 for the parts outside the CDR3, the full variable domain is DTGVSQNPRHKITKRGQNVTFRCDPISEHNRLYWYRQTLGQGPEFLTYFQNEAQLEKSRLLSDRFSAERPKGSFSTLEIQRTEQGDSAMYLCASADQGHQHFGDGTRLSIL.

The genes are TRBV11-2 and TRBJ1-3, with D maybe TRBD1 (6 bases). CDR1 is SGHAT and CDR2 is FQNNGV in the germline V gene. The CDR3 runs 17 residues. Trimming cost V 3 bases and J 4 bases, with 19 bases left between them. The CDR3 region is CASSFGVFTGTGNTIYF. The CDR3 coding sequence is TGTGCCAGCAGCTTTGGGGTTTTTACAGGGACAGGAAACACCATATATTTT.

The rearrangement uses TRBV14 and TRBJ2-1; D tentatively reads TRBD1 or TRBD2 (5 bases each). Germline CDR1 is SGHDN and CDR2 is FVKESK. The V and J ends lost 4 bases and 3 bases respectively, with 10 bases between them. The CDR3 is 14 amino acids. CDR3 loop: CASSPGTLYNEQFF. CDR3 DNA sequence: TGTGCCAGCAGCCCGGGGACGCTCTACAATGAGCAGTTCTTC. The entire variable domain, with the rest obtained from reference TRBV14 and TRBJ2-1, is as follows: EAGVTQFPSHSVIEKGQTVTLRCDPISGHDNLYWYRRVMGKEIKFLLHFVKESKQDESGMPNNRFLAERTGGTYSTLKVQPAELEDSGVYFCASSPGTLYNEQFFGPGTRLTVL.

As DNA, the CDR3 is TGTGCCAGCAGCCCCCGGGGGCCGGGGGATACGCAGTATTTT. Its protein product is CASSPRGPGDTQYF. The chain is built from TRBV7-8 and TRBJ2-3; possibly TRBD1 or TRBD2 for D (6 bases each). Germline CDR1 is SGHVS and CDR2 is FQNEAQ. The CDR3 extends over 14 amino acids. The V gene lost 5 bases and the J gene lost 6 bases, with 15 bases spanning the gap.

The rearrangement uses TRBV27 and TRBJ1-2; possible D gene TRBD1, 6 bases. Germline values: CDR1 MNHEY, CDR2 SMNVEV (reference sequence). V was shortened by 6 bases and J by 8 bases, with 16 bases between the two germline ends. CDR3 length: 13 amino acids. CDR3 residues: CASSMGGLGGYTF. The CDR3 nucleotides read TGTGCCAGCAGCATGGGGGGGCTGGGGGGCTACACCTTC.

This clone has just one count. The V and J genes are TRBV6-5 and TRBJ1-6; perhaps TRBD1 as D (5 bases). The V gene's germline CDR1 is MNHEY and CDR2 SVGAGI. The CDR3 length is 15 residues. V dropped 8 bases and J dropped 0 bases, with 11 bases sitting between them. The CDR3, as DNA: TGTGCCAGCTCTGGGGGGAGCTCCTATAATTCACCCCTCCACTTT. Encoded protein: CASSGGSSYNSPLHF.

The chain recombines TRBV6-5 with TRBJ2-7; weak D call: TRBD1 (6 bases). The germline CDR1 and CDR2 sequences are MNHEY and SVGAGI. This CDR3 has 14 amino acids. V dropped 2 bases and J dropped 3 bases, with 11 bases sitting between them. CDR3 loop: CASSYGQGGYEQYF. In DNA, the CDR3 is TGTGCCAGCAGTTACGGCCAAGGGGGCTACGAGCAGTACTTC.

This clone was observed a few times. V gene TRBV12-5 combines with J gene TRBJ1-6; possibly TRBD1 for D (6 bases). V lost 7 bases to trimming and J lost 14 bases, with 21 bases between them. Germline assignment: CDR1 LGHNT and CDR2 FRNRAP. This CDR3 has 14 amino acids. The CDR3, as DNA: TGTGCTAGTGTCCAGAGTGGAAGGGGGGATACCCTCCACTTT. Translated: CASVQSGRGDTLHF.

J is TRBJ2-7 and V is TRBV11-3, with TRBD2 matching 11 bases. With 5 bases clipped from V and 7 bases from J, the junction kept 4 bases outside the gene matches. This CDR3 has 13 residues. Germline assignment: CDR1 SGHNT and CDR2 YENEEA. CDR3 region: CASSIGLAGEQYF. The DNA for the CDR3 is TGTGCCAGCAGCATAGGACTAGCGGGTGAGCAGTACTTC.

The CDR3 DNA is TGTGCCAGCAGTGTGAGGAGGGTGAACACTGAAGCTTTCTTT. This gives the protein CASSVRRVNTEAFF. The J gene is TRBJ1-1, the V gene TRBV28, with D unclear. Germline V lookup: CDR1 MDHEN, CDR2 SYDVKM. The CDR3 covers 14 residues. The germline V and J ends were trimmed by 5 bases and 0 bases, with 10 bases remaining between them. Together with reference TRBV28 and TRBJ1-1, the CDR3 gives the full variable domain: DVKVTQSSRYLVKRTGEKVFLECVQDMDHENMFWYRQDPGLGLRLIYFSYDVKMKEKGDIPEGYSVSREKKERFSLILESASTNQTSMYLCASSVRRVNTEAFFGQGTRLTVV.

CDR3 sequence (DNA): TGTGCCAGTAGTAGCCTCCTCCTAGCGGGCGACGCAGATACGCAGTATTTT. The encoded protein is CASSSLLLAGDADTQYF. This chain links TRBV19 with TRBJ2-3; 8 nucleotides match TRBD2. This CDR3 has 17 amino acids. Germline V gene lookup returns CDR1 LNHDA and CDR2 SQIVND (reference sequence). The J segment lost 4 bases and the V segment lost 4 bases, leaving 13 bases of the junction unmatched.

The count of this clone is one. V gene TRBV28 combines with J gene TRBJ1-1; TRBD1 agrees at 9 bases. Germline values: CDR1 MDHEN, CDR2 SYDVKM. The trim removed 7 bases at V and 5 bases at J, leaving 8 bases unmatched. The CDR3 is 14 amino acids. CDR3 DNA sequence: TGTGCCAGCAAAAGACAGGGGGTTTGGACTGAAGCTTTCTTT. Its protein product is CASKRQGVWTEAFF.

The chain employs TRBV6-1 and TRBJ1-6; D gene uncertain. Germline-derived CDR1 and CDR2 are MNHNS and SASEGT. V was trimmed by 2 bases and J by 9 bases, leaving 5 bases between them. CDR3 length: 12 residues. Here the CDR3 reads CASSEIRSPLHF. The CDR3 nucleotides read TGTGCCAGCAGTGAAATTCGTTCACCCCTCCACTTT.

This clone was observed a few times. J is TRBJ2-5 and V is TRBV28; a possible D gene is TRBD2 (5 bases). Germline V CDR1 and CDR2: MDHEN, SYDVKM. The CDR3 consists of 14 residues. V was shortened by 3 bases and J by 5 bases, with 13 bases between the two germline ends. CDR3 bases: TGTGCCAGCAGTTTGCGGCTCAGCGGTGAGACCCAGTACTTC. This gives the protein CASSLRLSGETQYF.

This chain uses TRBV7-3 with TRBJ2-3; TRBD2 aligns across 14 bases. Losses at the gene ends were 5 bases for V and 5 bases for J; bases not matched to a gene: 6. This CDR3 spans 16 amino acids. The germline V gene encodes CDR1 SGHTA and CDR2 FQGTGA. This CDR3 is CASSPGLAGVGDTQYF. CDR3 coding DNA: TGTGCCAGCAGCCCGGGACTAGCGGGAGTGGGAGATACGCAGTATTTT.

V usage is TRBV7-9 and J usage is TRBJ2-3, with D hard to call. The CDR3 extends over 14 amino acids. Trimming left V 3 bases short and J 2 bases short, with 9 bases between. CDR1 and CDR2 (germline): SEHNR, FQNEAQ (reference sequence). The CDR3 region is CASSFGGNTDTQYF. DNA of the CDR3: TGTGCCAGCAGCTTTGGTGGGAACACAGATACGCAGTATTTT.

The chain employs TRBV7-9 and TRBJ2-7; TRBD2 matches at 7 bases. Germline-derived CDR1 and CDR2 are SEHNR and FQNEAQ (reference sequence). This CDR3 is built from 13 residues. V was clipped by 5 bases and J by 9 bases; unmatched bases: 10. The CDR3 here is CASSPFGGSGQYF. The CDR3 DNA follows: TGTGCCAGCAGCCCATTCGGGGGGAGCGGGCAGTACTTC.

The DNA of the CDR3 is TGTGCCCAACCCCCTAGCGGACGGAACACCGGGGAGCTGTTTTTT. This gives the protein CAQPPSGRNTGELFF. The rearrangement links TRBV7-2 to TRBJ2-2; 7 bases line up with TRBD2. CDR1 and CDR2 (germline): SGHTA, FQGNSA. The CDR3 totals 15 residues. The V gene end was trimmed by 11 bases and the J gene end by 1 base; junction bases not matched to a gene: 10.

The V and J genes are TRBV7-2 and TRBJ1-5, with 7 nucleotides matching TRBD1. J lost 4 bases, V lost 5 bases, and 5 bases had no gene match. The CDR3 covers 14 residues. Germline lookup yields CDR1 SGHTA and CDR2 FQGNSA. CDR3 sequence: CASSAGTANQPQHF. The CDR3 bases are TGTGCCAGCAGCGCCGGGACAGCAAATCAGCCCCAGCATTTT.

The chain recombines TRBV29-1 with TRBJ2-3; TRBD1 matches 7 bases. Trimming removed 3 bases from V and 4 bases from J; junction bases left unmatched: 10. The CDR3 has 15 amino acids. Per the germline V gene, CDR1 is SQVTM and CDR2 is ANQGSEA. This chain's CDR3 is CSVDSVDRVPDTQYF. In DNA form, the CDR3 reads TGCAGCGTTGATAGCGTTGACAGGGTGCCAGATACGCAGTATTTT.

The genes are TRBV11-2 and TRBJ2-7; D not certain. Germline CDR1 is SGHAT and CDR2 is FQNNGV. V lost 3 bases and J 2 bases, leaving 8 bases between the germline ends. The CDR3 sequence is 13 residues long. The CDR3 loop reads CASSFTVAYEQYF. The CDR3 DNA follows: TGTGCCAGCAGCTTTACTGTGGCCTACGAGCAGTACTTC.

The V call is TRBV6-5, the J call TRBJ2-5; 7 nucleotides agree with TRBD2. The CDR3 is made up of 15 amino acids. V lost 6 bases and J lost 4; bases outside the gene matches: 11. Germline CDR1 reads MNHEY; CDR2 reads SVGAGI. The DNA of the CDR3 is TGTGCCAGCAGACTCGGGACTTGGGGGGGAGAGACCCAGTACTTC. Encoded protein: CASRLGTWGGETQYF.

In nucleotides, the CDR3 is TGTGCCAGCAGCTTAGTTTTTTCCAGTTCAACCTACGAGCAGTACTTC. Translating it yields CASSLVFSSSTYEQYF. The V gene is TRBV11-2, the J gene TRBJ2-7; no firm D call. The CDR3 spans 16 residues. V lost 1 base to trimming and J lost 2 bases, with 15 bases between them. CDR1 is SGHAT and CDR2 is FQNNGV in the germline V gene.